Below, 9 T cell receptor beta chains from the same sample are listed, as sequenced in a study of cytomegalovirus exposure and HLA in healthy donors (dated by TCRdb to 2017 to 2019). The library was built by means of the immunoSEQ multiplex PCR assay. For the multiplex PCR, a mixture combining 60 forward primers for TCR Vbeta segments and 13 reverse primers for TCR Jbeta segments was used. The source is immuneACCESS, and TCRdb retained only in-frame sequences with V and J called. Part of the clones is not carried over; for the studies checked, unresolved V genes explain less than half of this, and the remainder is unexplained. Present in this sample are roughly 100,000 clones, around 80% of which were seen just once. The biggest ten clones account for 2% to 3% of the sample. Specimen: PBMCs. The receptors stem from a man aged 40-55 years in good health and CMV-seronegative.

The rearrangement uses TRBV14 and TRBJ2-2, with a possible D match to TRBD1 (6 bases). The V and J ends lost 4 bases and 6 bases respectively, with 15 bases between them. The CDR3 length is 15 residues. Germline values: CDR1 SGHDN, CDR2 FVKESK. The CDR3 bases are TGTGCCAGCAGCCCCAGGGCAGGGGTCGCCGGGGAGCTGTTTTTT. Translating it yields CASSPRAGVAGELFF. The entire variable domain, with the rest obtained from reference TRBV14 and TRBJ2-2, is as follows: EAGVTQFPSHSVIEKGQTVTLRCDPISGHDNLYWYRRVMGKEIKFLLHFVKESKQDESGMPNNRFLAERTGGTYSTLKVQPAELEDSGVYFCASSPRAGVAGELFFGEGSRLTVL.

With regard to this clone: This sample includes further DNA sequences coding for the same CDR3. The rearrangement joins TRBV7-9 to TRBJ2-5, with TRBD1 identical over 7 bases. Germline CDR1 is SEHNR and CDR2 is FQNEAQ (reference sequence). CDR3 length equals 13 residues. With V trimmed by 2 bases and J by 4 bases, 1 base remained unmatched. This chain's CDR3 is CASSLRGRETQYF. The CDR3 bases are TGTGCCAGCAGCTTAAGGGGGCGAGAGACCCAGTACTTC.

The chain uses TRBV2 and TRBJ1-3; D possibly corresponds to TRBD1 (6 bases). This CDR3 has 13 residues. Trimming removed 11 bases from V and 2 bases from J, with 13 bases in between. The V gene's germline CDR1 is SNHLY and CDR2 FYNNEI. CDR3: CAGSGDPGNTIYF. CDR3 DNA sequence: TGTGCCGGGTCAGGGGATCCTGGAAACACCATATATTTT. Variable domain in full (rest from reference TRBV2 and TRBJ1-3): EPEVTQTPSHQVTQMGQEVILRCVPISNHLYFYWYRQILGQKVEFLVSFYNNEISEKSEIFDDQFSVERPDGSNFTLKIRSTKLEDSAMYFCAGSGDPGNTIYFGEGSWLTVV.

This clone appeared a single time. The chain joins TRBV7-2 to TRBJ2-3, with D uncertain. This CDR3 is 13 amino acids long. Looked up from germline, CDR1 is SGHTA and CDR2 is FQGNSA. V lost 4 bases and J lost 1, with 6 bases in between. The CDR3: CASSSPGTDTQYF. The CDR3 DNA sequence: TGTGCCAGCAGCTCCCCGGGCACAGATACGCAGTATTTT.

Worth noting for this clone: At one of its ends the junction is not consistent with the germline gene, which may arise from a read error. This rearrangement joins TRBV5-5 to TRBJ2-5; TRBD2 matches 7 bases. CDR1 and CDR2 (germline): SGHKS, YYEKEE (reference sequence). This CDR3 is 18 amino acids long. The CDR3 DNA reads as TGTGCCAGCAGCTTTGGGGTAGCGGGCCAAAGCGGAGAAGAGGCCCAGTACTTC. Amino acid sequence: CASSFGVAGQSGEEAQYF.

The CDR3 DNA sequence: TGTGCCAGCAGCGCTCACTCTTCCGGGACAGTATTCACAGATACGCAGTATTTT. Protein: CASSAHSSGTVFTDTQYF. The chain has TRBV9 and TRBJ2-3, with 7 bases identical to TRBD1. The CDR3 contains 18 residues. Germline lookup yields CDR1 SGDLS and CDR2 YYNGEE. The trim removed 3 bases at V and 2 bases at J, leaving 15 bases unmatched. Together with reference TRBV9 and TRBJ2-3, the CDR3 gives the full variable domain: DSGVTQTPKHLITATGQRVTLRCSPRSGDLSVYWYQQSLDQGLQFLIQYYNGEERAKGNILERFSAQQFPDLHSELNLSSLELGDSALYFCASSAHSSGTVFTDTQYFGPGTRLTVL.

This chain uses TRBV11-2 with TRBJ2-2; tentative D call: TRBD2 (7 bases). This CDR3 is built from 17 residues. The germline CDR1 and CDR2 sequences are SGHAT and FQNNGV. V was cut by 5 bases and J by 4 bases, with 20 bases left in between. In DNA form, the CDR3 reads TGTGCCAGCAGCACCACTGGGGGGGCGTTTCCCACCGGGGAGCTGTTTTTT. Translation: CASSTTGGAFPTGELFF.

The CDR3 spells CAIRGTTQETQYF. The CDR3 DNA sequence: TGTGCCATCAGAGGGACAACCCAAGAGACCCAGTACTTC. This sequence joins TRBV10-3 and TRBJ2-5; D is possibly TRBD1 (6 bases). CDR3 size: 13 residues. The germline CDR1 and CDR2 sequences are ENHRY and SYGVKD. Trimming shortened V by 6 bases and J by 1 base, and 9 bases separated the two germline ends.

The chain joins TRBV18 to TRBJ1-2; 7 positions agree with TRBD1. This CDR3 region has 14 residues. Germline trimming cut 3 bases from V and 12 bases from J; bases unmatched to any gene: 13. Germline V CDR1 and CDR2: KGHSH, LQKENI. CDR3 protein: CASSPPGQLEGDTF. CDR3 DNA: TGTGCCAGCTCACCTCCGGGACAGCTGGAAGGGGACACCTTC.